A selection of T cell receptor beta chains follows, all from one sample in a study of blood T cell repertoires in COVID-19. Using immunoSEQ multiplex PCR, the repertoire was profiled, and TCRdb retains in-frame clones only, with some absent. Of some 97,000 clones in the sample, approximately 90% are singletons; the top ten hold around 2.1%. Material for sequencing was peripheral blood. These receptor sequences come from a man in his fifties or sixties with active COVID-19. CDR3s include the opening cysteine and the closing phenylalanine or tryptophan. D genes are given only for firm matches.

15,TRBJ1-4,TRBD1,TRBV24-1,CATSDPGQGGEKLFF
17,TRBJ2-3,TRBD2,TRBV4-1,CASSHSAGGRASDTQYF
14,TRBJ1-5,TRBD1,TRBV6-6,CASSHTGGGQPQHF
15,TRBJ2-1,TRBD2,TRBV7-9,CASSTGLAVYNEQFF
13,TRBJ1-1,TRBD1,TRBV29-1,CSVADRVNTEAFF
14,TRBJ1-5,TRBD1,TRBV19,CASSTGQPQGPQHF
15,TRBJ2-1,NA,TRBV10-2,CASSRTASSYNEQFF
14,TRBJ1-5,NA,TRBV3-1/TRBV3-2,CASSRAGSRQPQHF
16,TRBJ2-3,TRBD2,TRBV11-3,CASSLGLDGDTDTQYF
12,TRBJ2-1,NA,TRBV7-2,CACKRVGPEQFF
15,TRBJ2-4,NA,TRBV7-6,CASSFETRARYIQYF
14,TRBJ2-1,TRBD2,TRBV24-1,CATSFSGGGNEQFF
12,TRBJ1-1,NA,TRBV6-5,CASRRGTAEAFF
19,TRBJ2-1,TRBD1,TRBV27,CASSPWGQGALRSYNEQFF
14,TRBJ2-7,NA,TRBV19,CASSIGGGTYEQYF
14,TRBJ1-1,TRBD1,TRBV19,CASSSQGANTEAFF
19,TRBJ2-4,NA,TRBV18,CASSPPQGVAVLAKNIQYF
15,TRBJ1-6,TRBD1,TRBV15,CATSRDRAGGSPLHF
16,TRBJ2-1,TRBD1,TRBV6-1,CASSEIGQGTYNEQFF
16,TRBJ2-2,NA,TRBV4-1,CASSQSGVANTGELFF
16,TRBJ1-5,TRBD1,TRBV2,CASSDWDRGSNQPQHF
14,TRBJ2-5,NA,TRBV7-9,CASSFIGSEETQYF
15,TRBJ2-3,TRBD2,TRBV7-8,CASSSLADSTDTQYF
15,TRBJ1-5,TRBD1,TRBV19,CASRETGTSNQPQHF
15,TRBJ2-2,TRBD1,TRBV5-5,CASSFDRGYTGELFF
12,TRBJ2-1,NA,TRBV28,CASSSDSDEQFF
11,TRBJ2-7,NA,TRBV12-5,CASGYSYEQYF
15,TRBJ2-5,TRBD1,TRBV24-1,CATERGGGSQETQYF
14,TRBJ2-5,NA,TRBV11-2,CASSLEYHTETQYF
15,TRBJ2-3,TRBD2,TRBV7-2,CASSLSGGFTDTQYF
16,TRBJ1-2,NA,TRBV10-3,CAAFGAGETENYGYTF
17,TRBJ2-5,TRBD2,TRBV3-1/TRBV3-2,CASSQEPGLAGEETQYF
14,TRBJ1-4,TRBD1,TRBV2,CASSAGQVGEKLFF
14,TRBJ2-4,TRBD1,TRBV6-6,CASSKTGDKNIQYF